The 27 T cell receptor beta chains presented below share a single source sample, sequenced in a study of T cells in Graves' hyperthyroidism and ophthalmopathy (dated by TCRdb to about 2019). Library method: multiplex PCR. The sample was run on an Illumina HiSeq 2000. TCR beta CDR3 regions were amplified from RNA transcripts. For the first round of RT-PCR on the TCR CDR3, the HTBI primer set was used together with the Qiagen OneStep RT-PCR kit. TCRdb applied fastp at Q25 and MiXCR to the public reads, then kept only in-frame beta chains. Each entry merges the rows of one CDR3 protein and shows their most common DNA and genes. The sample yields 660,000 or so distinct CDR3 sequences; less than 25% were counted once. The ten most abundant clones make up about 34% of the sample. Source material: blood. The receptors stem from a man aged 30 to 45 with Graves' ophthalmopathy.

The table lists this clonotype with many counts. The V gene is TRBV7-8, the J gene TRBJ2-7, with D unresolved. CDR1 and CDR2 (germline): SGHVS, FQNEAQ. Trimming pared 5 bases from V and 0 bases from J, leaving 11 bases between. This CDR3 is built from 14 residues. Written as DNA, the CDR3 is TGTGCCAGCAGCCTACAACTGAGCTCCTACGAGCAGTACTTC. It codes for CASSLQLSSYEQYF.

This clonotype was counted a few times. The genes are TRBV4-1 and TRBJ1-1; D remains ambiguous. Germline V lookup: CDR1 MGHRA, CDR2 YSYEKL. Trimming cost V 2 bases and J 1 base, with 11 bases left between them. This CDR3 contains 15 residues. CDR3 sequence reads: CASSQPSGGNTEAFF. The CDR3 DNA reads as TGCGCCAGCAGCCAACCATCTGGCGGGAACACTGAAGCTTTCTTT.

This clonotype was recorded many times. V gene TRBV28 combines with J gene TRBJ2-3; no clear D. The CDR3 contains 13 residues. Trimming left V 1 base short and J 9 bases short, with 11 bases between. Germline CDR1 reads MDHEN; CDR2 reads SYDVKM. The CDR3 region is CASSLSRHGTQYF. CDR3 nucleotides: TGTGCCAGCAGTTTATCCCGGCATGGGACGCAGTATTTT.

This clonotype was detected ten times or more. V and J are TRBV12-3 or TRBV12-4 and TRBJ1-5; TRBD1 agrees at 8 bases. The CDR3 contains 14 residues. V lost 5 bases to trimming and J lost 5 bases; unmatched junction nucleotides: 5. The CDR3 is CASSTTGGYQPQHF. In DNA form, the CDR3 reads TGTGCCAGCAGTACAACAGGGGGGTATCAGCCCCAGCATTTT.

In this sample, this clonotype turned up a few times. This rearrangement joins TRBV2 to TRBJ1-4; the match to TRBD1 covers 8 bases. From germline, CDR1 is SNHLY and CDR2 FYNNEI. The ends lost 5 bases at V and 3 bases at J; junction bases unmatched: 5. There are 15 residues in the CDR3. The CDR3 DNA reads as TGTGCCAGCAGTTGGGGGACAGGCTCTAATGAAAAACTGTTTTTT. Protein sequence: CASSWGTGSNEKLFF.

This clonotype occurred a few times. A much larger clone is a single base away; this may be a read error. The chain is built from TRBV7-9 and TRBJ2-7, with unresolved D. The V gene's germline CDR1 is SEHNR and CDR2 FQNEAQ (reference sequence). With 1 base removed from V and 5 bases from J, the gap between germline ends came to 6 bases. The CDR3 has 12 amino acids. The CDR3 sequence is CASSLESDEQYF. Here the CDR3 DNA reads TGTGCCAGCAGCTTAGAGTCCGACGAGCAGTACTTC.

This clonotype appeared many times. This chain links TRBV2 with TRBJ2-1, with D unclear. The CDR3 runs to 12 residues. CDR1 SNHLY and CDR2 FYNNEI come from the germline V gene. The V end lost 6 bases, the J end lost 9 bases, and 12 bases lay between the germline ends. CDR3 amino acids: CASRLESTEQFF. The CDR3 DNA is TGTGCCAGCAGACTGGAGTCGACTGAGCAGTTCTTC.

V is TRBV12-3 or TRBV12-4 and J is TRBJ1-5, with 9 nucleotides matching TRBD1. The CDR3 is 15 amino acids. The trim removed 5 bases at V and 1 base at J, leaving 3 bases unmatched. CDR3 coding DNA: TGTGCCAGCAGTAAACAGGGGGCAAGCAATCAGCCCCAGCATTTT. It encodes CASSKQGASNQPQHF.

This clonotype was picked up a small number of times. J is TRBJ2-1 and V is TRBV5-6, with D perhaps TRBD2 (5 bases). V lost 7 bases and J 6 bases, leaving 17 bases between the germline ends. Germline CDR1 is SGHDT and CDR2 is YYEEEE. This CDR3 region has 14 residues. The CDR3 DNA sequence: TGTGCCAGCTTAAATCAGGAGAGGGTCAATGAGCAGTTCTTC. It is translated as CASLNQERVNEQFF.

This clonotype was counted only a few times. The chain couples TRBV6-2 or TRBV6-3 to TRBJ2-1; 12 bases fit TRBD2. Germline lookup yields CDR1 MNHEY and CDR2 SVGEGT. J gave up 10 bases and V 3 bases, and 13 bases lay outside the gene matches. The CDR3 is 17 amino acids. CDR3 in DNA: TGTGCCAGCAGTTATAGCTCCCTAGCGGGAGGGCCAACAGAGCAGTTCTTC. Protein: CASSYSSLAGGPTEQFF.

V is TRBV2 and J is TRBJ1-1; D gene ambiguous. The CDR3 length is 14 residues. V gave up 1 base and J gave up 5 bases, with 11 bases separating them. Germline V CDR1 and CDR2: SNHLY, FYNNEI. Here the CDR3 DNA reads TGTGCCAGCAGTGAAGGGTCGTGGGGAACTGAAGCTTTCTTT. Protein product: CASSEGSWGTEAFF.

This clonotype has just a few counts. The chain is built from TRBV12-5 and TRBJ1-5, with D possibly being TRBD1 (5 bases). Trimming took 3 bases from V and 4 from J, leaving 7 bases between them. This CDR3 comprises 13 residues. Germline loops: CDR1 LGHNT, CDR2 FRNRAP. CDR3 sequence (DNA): TGTGCTAGTGGTTTTGGGGGGAATCAGCCCCAGCATTTT. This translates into CASGFGGNQPQHF.

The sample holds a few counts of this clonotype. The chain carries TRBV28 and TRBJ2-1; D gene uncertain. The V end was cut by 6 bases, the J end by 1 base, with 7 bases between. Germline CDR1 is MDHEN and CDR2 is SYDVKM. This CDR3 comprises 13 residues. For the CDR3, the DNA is TGTGCCAGCAGGGCGCTATCCTACAATGAGCAGTTCTTC. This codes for CASRALSYNEQFF.

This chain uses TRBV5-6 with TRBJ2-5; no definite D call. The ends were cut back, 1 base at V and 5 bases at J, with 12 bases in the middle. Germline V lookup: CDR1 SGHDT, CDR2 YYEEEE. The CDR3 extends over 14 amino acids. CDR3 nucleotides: TGTGCCAGCAGCTTGTCTAGTACCGTCGAGACCCAGTACTTC. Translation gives CASSLSSTVETQYF.

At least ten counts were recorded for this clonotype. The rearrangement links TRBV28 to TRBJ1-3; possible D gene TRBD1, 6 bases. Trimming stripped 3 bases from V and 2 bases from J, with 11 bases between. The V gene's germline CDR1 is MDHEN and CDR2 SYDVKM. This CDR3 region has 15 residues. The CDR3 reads CASSFGQLTGNTIYF. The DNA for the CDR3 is TGTGCCAGCAGTTTCGGACAGTTAACTGGAAACACCATATATTTT. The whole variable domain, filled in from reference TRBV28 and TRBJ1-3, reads DVKVTQSSRYLVKRTGEKVFLECVQDMDHENMFWYRQDPGLGLRLIYFSYDVKMKEKGDIPEGYSVSREKKERFSLILESASTNQTSMYLCASSFGQLTGNTIYFGEGSWLTVV.

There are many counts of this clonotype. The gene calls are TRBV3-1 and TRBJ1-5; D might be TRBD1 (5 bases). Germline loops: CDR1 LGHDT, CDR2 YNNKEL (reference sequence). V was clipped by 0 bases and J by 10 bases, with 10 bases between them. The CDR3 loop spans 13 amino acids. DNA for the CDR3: TGTGCCAGCAGCCAAGACAGGGTCGGACCCCAGCATTTT. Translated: CASSQDRVGPQHF.

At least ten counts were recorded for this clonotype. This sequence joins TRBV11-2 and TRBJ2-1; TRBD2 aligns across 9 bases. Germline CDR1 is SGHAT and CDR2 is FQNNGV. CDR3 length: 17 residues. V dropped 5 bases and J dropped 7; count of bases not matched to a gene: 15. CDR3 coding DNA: TGTGCCAGCAGCCCCTCGAGCGGGCTAGCGGGACGGAATGAGCAGTTCTTC. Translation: CASSPSSGLAGRNEQFF.

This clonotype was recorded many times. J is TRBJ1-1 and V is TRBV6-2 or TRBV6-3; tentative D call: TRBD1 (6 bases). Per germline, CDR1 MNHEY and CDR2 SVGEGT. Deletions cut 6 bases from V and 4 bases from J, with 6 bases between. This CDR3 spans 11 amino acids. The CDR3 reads CASRGGTEAFF. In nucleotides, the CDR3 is TGTGCCAGCAGAGGGGGCACTGAAGCTTTCTTT.

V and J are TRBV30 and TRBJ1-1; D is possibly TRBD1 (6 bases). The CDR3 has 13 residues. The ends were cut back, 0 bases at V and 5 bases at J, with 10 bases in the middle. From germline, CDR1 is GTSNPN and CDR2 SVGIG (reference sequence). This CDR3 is CAWSVRGRTEAFF. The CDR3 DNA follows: TGTGCCTGGAGTGTCAGGGGAAGGACTGAAGCTTTCTTT.

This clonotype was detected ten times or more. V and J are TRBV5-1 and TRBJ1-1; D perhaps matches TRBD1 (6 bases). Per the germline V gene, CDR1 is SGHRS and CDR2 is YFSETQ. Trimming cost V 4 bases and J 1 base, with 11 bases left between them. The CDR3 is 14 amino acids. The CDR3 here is CASSGKTGNTEAFF. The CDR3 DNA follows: TGCGCCAGCAGCGGCAAGACAGGGAACACTGAAGCTTTCTTT.

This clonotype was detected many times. The CDR3 DNA follows: TGTGCCAGCAGTGGGGACACAGATACGCAGTATTTT. This translates into CASSGDTDTQYF. This chain links TRBV2 with TRBJ2-3, with D unclear. The CDR3 extends over 12 amino acids. Germline CDR1 SNHLY, CDR2 FYNNEI. Trimming shortened V by 4 bases and J by 2 bases, and 4 bases separated the two germline ends. Drawing the rest from reference TRBV2 and TRBJ2-3, the complete variable domain is EPEVTQTPSHQVTQMGQEVILRCVPISNHLYFYWYRQILGQKVEFLVSFYNNEISEKSEIFDDQFSVERPDGSNFTLKIRSTKLEDSAMYFCASSGDTDTQYFGPGTRLTVL.

The CDR3 nucleotides are TGTGCCAGCAGCTTATTCGCGGGAACTGCCACAGATACGCAGTATTTT. It is translated as CASSLFAGTATDTQYF. The chain carries TRBV7-8 and TRBJ2-3, with TRBD2 as a possible D gene (6 bases). CDR1 and CDR2 from the germline V gene are SGHVS and FQNEAQ. This CDR3 has 16 amino acids. V lost 2 bases and J 2 bases, leaving 14 bases between the germline ends.

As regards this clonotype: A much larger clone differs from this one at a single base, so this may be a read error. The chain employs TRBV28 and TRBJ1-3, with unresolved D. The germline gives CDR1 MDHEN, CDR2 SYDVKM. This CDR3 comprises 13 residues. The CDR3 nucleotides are TGTGCCAGCAGTGATAGGCAAGGAAACACCATACATTTT. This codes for CASSDRQGNTIHF.

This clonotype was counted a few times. CDR3 nucleotide sequence: TGTGCCAGCAGCCCCTCTAGCGGGGCGAGCTCCTACAATGAGCAGTTCTTC. Residues: CASSPSSGASSYNEQFF. This chain uses TRBV11-2 with TRBJ2-1; 9 bases are a match to TRBD2. This CDR3 contains 17 residues. J lost 0 bases, V lost 5 bases, and 8 bases had no gene match. Germline CDR1 and CDR2: SGHAT and FQNNGV.

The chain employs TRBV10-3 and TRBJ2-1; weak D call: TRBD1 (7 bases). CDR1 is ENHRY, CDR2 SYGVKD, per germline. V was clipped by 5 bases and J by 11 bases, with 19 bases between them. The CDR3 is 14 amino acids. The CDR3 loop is CAISQNGGGGQQFF. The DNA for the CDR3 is TGTGCCATCAGTCAAAACGGAGGAGGGGGCCAGCAGTTCTTC.

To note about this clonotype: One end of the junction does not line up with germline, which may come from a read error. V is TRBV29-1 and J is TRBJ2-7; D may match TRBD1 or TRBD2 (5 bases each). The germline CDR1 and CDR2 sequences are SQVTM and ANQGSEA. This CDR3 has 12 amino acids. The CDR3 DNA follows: TGCAGCGTTGCACAGGACTCCTACAAGCAGTACTTC. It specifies CSVAQDSYKQYF.

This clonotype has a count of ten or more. CDR3 loop: CASSPGTVTGELFF. DNA for the CDR3: TGTGCCAGCAGCCCTGGGACCGTAACCGGGGAGCTGTTTTTT. The rearrangement joins TRBV5-6 to TRBJ2-2; D might be TRBD1 or TRBD2, each matching 5 bases. V was clipped by 4 bases and J by 5 bases, with 12 bases between them. This CDR3 is built from 14 residues. Germline V CDR1 and CDR2: SGHDT, YYEEEE. Complete variable domain (other parts from reference TRBV5-6 and TRBJ2-2): DAGVTQSPTHLIKTRGQQVTLRCSPKSGHDTVSWYQQALGQGPQFIFQYYEEEERQRGNFPDRFSGHQFPNYSSELNVNALLLGDSALYLCASSPGTVTGELFFGEGSRLTVL.